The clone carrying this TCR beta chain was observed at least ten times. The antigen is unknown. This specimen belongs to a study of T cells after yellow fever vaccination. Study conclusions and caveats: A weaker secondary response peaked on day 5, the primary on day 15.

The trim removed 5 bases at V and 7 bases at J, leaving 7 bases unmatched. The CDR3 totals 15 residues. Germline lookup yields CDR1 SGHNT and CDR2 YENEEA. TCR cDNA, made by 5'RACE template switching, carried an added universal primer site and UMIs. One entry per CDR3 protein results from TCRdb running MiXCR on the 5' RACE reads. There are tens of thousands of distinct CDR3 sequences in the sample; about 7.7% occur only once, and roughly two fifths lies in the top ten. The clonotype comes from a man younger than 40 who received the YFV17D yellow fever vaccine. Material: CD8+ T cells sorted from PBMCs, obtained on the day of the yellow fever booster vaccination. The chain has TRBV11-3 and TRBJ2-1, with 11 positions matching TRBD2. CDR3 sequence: CASSHLAGGGNEQFF. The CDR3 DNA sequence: TGTGCCAGCAGCCATCTAGCGGGAGGCGGAAATGAGCAGTTCTTC.